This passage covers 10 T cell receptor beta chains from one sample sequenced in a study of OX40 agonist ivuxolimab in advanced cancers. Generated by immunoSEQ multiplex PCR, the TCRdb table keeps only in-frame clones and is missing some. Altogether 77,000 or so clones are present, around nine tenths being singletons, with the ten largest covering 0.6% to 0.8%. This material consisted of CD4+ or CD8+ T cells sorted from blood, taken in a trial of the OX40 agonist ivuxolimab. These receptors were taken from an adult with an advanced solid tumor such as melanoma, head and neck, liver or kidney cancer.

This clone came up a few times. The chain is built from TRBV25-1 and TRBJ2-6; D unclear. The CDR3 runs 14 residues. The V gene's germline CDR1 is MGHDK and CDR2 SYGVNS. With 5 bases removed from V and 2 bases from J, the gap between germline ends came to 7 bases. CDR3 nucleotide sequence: TGTGCCAGCAGTCTTTTCGCTGGGGCCAACGTCCTGACTTTC. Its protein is CASSLFAGANVLTF.

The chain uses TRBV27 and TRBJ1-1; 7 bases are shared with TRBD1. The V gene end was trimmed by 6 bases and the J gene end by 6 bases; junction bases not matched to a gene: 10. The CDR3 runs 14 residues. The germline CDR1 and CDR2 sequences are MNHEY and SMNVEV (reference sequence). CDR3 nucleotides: TGTGCCAGCAGATTCGGACGACAGGGATCTGAAGCTTTCTTT. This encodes CASRFGRQGSEAFF.

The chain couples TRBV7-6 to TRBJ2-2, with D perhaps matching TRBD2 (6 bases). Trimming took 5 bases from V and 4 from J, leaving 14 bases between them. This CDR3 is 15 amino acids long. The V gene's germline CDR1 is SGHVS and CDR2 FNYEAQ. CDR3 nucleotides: TGTGCCAGCAGCCCTGGAGGGCCGGGCACCGGGGAGCTGTTTTTT. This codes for CASSPGGPGTGELFF.

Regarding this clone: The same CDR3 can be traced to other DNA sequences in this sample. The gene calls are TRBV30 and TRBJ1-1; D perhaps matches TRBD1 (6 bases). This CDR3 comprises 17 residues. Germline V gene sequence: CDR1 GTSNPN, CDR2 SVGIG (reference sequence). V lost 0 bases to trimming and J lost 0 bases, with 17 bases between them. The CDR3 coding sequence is TGTGCCTGGAGTGTACGCGGGGGCGGGGGGATGAACACTGAAGCTTTCTTT. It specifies CAWSVRGGGGMNTEAFF.

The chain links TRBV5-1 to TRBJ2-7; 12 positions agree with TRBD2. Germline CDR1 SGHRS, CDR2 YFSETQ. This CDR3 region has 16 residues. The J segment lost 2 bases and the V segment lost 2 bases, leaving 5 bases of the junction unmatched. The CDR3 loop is CASSFLAGGLTYEQYF. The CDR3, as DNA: TGCGCCAGCAGCTTCCTAGCGGGGGGGCTAACCTACGAGCAGTACTTC.

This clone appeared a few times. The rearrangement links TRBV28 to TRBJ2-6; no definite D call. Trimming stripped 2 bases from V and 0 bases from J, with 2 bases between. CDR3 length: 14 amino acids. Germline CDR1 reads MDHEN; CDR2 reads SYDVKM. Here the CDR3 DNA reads TGTGCCAGCAGTTTACGCTCTGGGGCCAACGTCCTGACTTTC. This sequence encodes CASSLRSGANVLTF.

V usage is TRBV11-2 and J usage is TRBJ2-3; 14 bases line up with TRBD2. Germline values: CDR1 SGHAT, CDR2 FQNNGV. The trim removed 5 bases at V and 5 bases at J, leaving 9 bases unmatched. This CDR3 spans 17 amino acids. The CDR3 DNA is TGTGCCAGCAGCAGCCGGGGGACTAGCGGGGGACAAGATACGCAGTATTTT. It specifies CASSSRGTSGGQDTQYF.

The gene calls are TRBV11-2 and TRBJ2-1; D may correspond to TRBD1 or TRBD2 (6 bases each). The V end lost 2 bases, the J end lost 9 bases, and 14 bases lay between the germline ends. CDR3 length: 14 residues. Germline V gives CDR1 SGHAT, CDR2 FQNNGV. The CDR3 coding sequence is TGTGCCAGCAGCTTATTTGAGGGGGGCGGTGAGCAGTTCTTC. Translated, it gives CASSLFEGGGEQFF.

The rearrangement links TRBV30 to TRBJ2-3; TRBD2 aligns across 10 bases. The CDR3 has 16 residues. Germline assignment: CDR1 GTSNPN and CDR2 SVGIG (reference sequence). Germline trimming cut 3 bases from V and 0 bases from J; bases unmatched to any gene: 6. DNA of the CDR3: TGTGCCTGGAGCACAGGACTAGCGGCCAGCACAGATACGCAGTATTTT. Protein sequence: CAWSTGLAASTDTQYF.

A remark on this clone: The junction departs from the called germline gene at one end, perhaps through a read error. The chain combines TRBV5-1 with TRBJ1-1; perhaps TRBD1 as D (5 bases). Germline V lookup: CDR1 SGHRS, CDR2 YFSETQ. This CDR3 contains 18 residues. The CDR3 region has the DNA TGCGCCAGCAGCTTTAGACCCCAGAGTGGGGCAGGGAACCCTGAAGCTTTCTTT. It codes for CASSFRPQSGAGNPEAFF.